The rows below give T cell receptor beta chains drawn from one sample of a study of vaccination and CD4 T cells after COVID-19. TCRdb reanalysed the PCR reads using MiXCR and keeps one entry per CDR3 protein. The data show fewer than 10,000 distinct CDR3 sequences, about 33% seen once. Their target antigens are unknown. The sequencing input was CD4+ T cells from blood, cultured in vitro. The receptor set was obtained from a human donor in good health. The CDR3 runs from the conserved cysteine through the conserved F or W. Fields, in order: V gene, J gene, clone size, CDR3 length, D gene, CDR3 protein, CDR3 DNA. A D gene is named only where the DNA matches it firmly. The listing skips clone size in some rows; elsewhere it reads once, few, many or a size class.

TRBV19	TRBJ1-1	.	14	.	CASGEGILDTEAFF	TGTGCCAGTGGCGAAGGGATATTGGACACTGAAGCTTTCTTT
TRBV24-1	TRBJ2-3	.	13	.	CATSLPATDTQYF	TGTGCCACCAGTCTCCCAGCCACAGATACGCAGTATTTT
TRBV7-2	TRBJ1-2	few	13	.	CASSPSEGHGYTF	TGTGCCAGCAGCCCGTCTGAGGGCCATGGCTACACCTTC
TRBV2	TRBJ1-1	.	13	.	CASSPQRNTEAFF	TGTGCCAGCAGCCCCCAGAGGAACACTGAAGCTTTCTTT
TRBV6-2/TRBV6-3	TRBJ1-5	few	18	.	CASSYSSRAGYSNQPQHF	TGTGCCAGCAGTTACTCGAGCAGGGCGGGATATAGCAATCAGCCCCAGCATTTT
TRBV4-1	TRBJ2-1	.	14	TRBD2	CASAYGGRPHEQFF	TGCGCCAGCGCTTATGGCGGGAGACCCCATGAGCAGTTCTTC
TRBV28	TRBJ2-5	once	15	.	CASSRRPEGQETQYF	TGTGCCAGCAGTCGTCGGCCGGAAGGGCAAGAGACCCAGTACTTC
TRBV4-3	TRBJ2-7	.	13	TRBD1	CASSPRTGREQYF	TGCGCCAGCAGCCCCCGGACAGGGCGCGAGCAGTACTTC
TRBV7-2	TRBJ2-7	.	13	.	CASSLVGNYEQYF	TGTGCCAGCAGCTTAGTCGGGAACTACGAGCAGTACTTC
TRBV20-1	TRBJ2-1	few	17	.	CSARDVTGTSGAPMEFF	TGCAGTGCTAGAGATGTGACAGGGACTAGTGGGGCCCCAATGGAGTTCTTC
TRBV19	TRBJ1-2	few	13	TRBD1	CASSTGTGYGYTF	TGTGCCAGTAGTACCGGGACAGGCTATGGCTACACCTTC
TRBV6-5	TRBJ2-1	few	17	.	CASSYSISAASYNEQFF	TGTGCCAGCAGTTACTCGATATCTGCGGCAAGTTACAATGAGCAGTTCTTC
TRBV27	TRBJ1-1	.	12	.	CASRGTAPEAFF	TGTGCCAGCAGGGGGACGGCCCCTGAAGCTTTCTTT
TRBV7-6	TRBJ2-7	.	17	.	CASSSRFRDGSSYEQYF	TGTGCCAGCAGCTCACGCTTCCGGGACGGGTCCTCCTACGAGCAGTACTTC
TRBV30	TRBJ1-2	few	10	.	CAWSAMRYTF	TGTGCCTGGAGCGCTATGCGCTACACCTTC
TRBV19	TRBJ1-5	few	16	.	CASSIAPRFSNQPQHF	TGTGCCAGTAGTATAGCCCCCAGATTTAGCAATCAGCCCCAGCATTTT
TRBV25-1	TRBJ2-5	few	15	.	CASSEYRTGVKTQYF	TGTGCCAGCAGTGAATACCGGACCGGGGTGAAGACCCAGTACTTC
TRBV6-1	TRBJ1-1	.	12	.	CASGDRSTEAFF	TGTGCCAGCGGAGATAGATCCACTGAAGCTTTCTTT
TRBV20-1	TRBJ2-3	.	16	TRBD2	CSANPRLAGAPDTQYF	TGCAGTGCTAACCCTAGACTAGCGGGAGCCCCAGATACGCAGTATTTT
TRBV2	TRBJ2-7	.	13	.	CASTVDRLYEQYF	TGTGCCAGCACCGTTGACAGGCTCTACGAGCAGTACTTC
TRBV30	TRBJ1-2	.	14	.	CAWWTGDLGYGYTF	TGTGCCTGGTGGACGGGGGATTTGGGCTATGGCTACACCTTC
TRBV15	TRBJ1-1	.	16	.	CATSRDTATANTEAFF	TGTGCCACCAGCAGAGATACCGCGACAGCGAACACTGAAGCTTTCTTT
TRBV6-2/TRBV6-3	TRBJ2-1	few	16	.	CASNWLGSHPYNEQFF	TGTGCCAGCAACTGGTTAGGGAGTCATCCTTACAATGAGCAGTTCTTC
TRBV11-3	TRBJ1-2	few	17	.	CASSCKQDQGYIYGYTF	TGTGCCAGCAGCTGCAAACAGGATCAGGGCTACATCTATGGCTACACCTTC
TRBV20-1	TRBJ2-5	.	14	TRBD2	CSAAFKAGGETQYF	TGCAGTGCTGCCTTTAAAGCGGGAGGAGAGACCCAGTACTTC
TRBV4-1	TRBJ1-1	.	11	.	CASSQGGQSFF	TGCGCCAGCAGCCAAGGTGGGCAATCTTTCTTT
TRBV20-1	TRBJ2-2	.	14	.	CSAEVKQGSGELFF	TGCAGTGCCGAAGTTAAACAGGGTAGCGGGGAGCTGTTTTTT
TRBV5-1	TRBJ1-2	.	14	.	CASSLGQSSYGYTF	TGCGCCAGCAGCTTGGGTCAGAGTAGCTATGGCTACACCTTC
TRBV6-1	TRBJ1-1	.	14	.	CASSEGPANTEAFF	TGTGCCAGCAGTGAAGGGCCAGCGAACACTGAAGCTTTCTTT
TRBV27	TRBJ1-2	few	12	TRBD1	CASAKTGHGYTF	TGTGCCAGCGCCAAGACAGGGCATGGCTACACCTTC
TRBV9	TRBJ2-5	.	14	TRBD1	CASSAMTGQETQYF	TGTGCCAGCAGCGCCATGACAGGGCAAGAGACCCAGTACTTC
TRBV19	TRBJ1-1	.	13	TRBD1	CASSRDRGTEAFF	TGTGCCAGTAGTAGGGACAGGGGGACTGAAGCTTTCTTT
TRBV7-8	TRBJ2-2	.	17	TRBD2	CASSLALAGGPTGELFF	TGTGCCAGCAGCTTAGCTCTAGCGGGAGGGCCCACCGGGGAGCTGTTTTTT
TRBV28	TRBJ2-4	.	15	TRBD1	CASSLDRGPKNIQYF	TGTGCCAGCAGTTTAGACAGGGGTCCCAAAAACATTCAGTACTTC
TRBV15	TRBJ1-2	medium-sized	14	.	CATSRVSGNYGYTF	TGTGCCACCAGCAGAGTGTCAGGGAACTATGGCTACACCTTC
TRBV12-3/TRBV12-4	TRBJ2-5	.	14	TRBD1	CASSFYRGQETQYF	TGTGCCAGCAGTTTCTACAGGGGCCAAGAGACCCAGTACTTC
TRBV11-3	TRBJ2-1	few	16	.	CASSLFGPQTGNEQFF	TGTGCCAGCAGCTTATTCGGGCCGCAGACGGGCAATGAGCAGTTCTTC
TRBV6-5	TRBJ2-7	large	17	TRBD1	CASSYPGPGQGAYEQYF	TGTGCCAGCAGTTACCCGGGACCGGGACAGGGGGCCTACGAGCAGTACTTC
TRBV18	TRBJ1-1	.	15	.	CASSPRQTLNTEAFF	TGTGCCAGCTCACCTAGACAGACCTTGAACACTGAAGCTTTCTTT
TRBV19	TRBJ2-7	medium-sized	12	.	CASSIVKSEQYF	TGTGCCAGTAGTATAGTGAAGTCCGAGCAGTACTTC